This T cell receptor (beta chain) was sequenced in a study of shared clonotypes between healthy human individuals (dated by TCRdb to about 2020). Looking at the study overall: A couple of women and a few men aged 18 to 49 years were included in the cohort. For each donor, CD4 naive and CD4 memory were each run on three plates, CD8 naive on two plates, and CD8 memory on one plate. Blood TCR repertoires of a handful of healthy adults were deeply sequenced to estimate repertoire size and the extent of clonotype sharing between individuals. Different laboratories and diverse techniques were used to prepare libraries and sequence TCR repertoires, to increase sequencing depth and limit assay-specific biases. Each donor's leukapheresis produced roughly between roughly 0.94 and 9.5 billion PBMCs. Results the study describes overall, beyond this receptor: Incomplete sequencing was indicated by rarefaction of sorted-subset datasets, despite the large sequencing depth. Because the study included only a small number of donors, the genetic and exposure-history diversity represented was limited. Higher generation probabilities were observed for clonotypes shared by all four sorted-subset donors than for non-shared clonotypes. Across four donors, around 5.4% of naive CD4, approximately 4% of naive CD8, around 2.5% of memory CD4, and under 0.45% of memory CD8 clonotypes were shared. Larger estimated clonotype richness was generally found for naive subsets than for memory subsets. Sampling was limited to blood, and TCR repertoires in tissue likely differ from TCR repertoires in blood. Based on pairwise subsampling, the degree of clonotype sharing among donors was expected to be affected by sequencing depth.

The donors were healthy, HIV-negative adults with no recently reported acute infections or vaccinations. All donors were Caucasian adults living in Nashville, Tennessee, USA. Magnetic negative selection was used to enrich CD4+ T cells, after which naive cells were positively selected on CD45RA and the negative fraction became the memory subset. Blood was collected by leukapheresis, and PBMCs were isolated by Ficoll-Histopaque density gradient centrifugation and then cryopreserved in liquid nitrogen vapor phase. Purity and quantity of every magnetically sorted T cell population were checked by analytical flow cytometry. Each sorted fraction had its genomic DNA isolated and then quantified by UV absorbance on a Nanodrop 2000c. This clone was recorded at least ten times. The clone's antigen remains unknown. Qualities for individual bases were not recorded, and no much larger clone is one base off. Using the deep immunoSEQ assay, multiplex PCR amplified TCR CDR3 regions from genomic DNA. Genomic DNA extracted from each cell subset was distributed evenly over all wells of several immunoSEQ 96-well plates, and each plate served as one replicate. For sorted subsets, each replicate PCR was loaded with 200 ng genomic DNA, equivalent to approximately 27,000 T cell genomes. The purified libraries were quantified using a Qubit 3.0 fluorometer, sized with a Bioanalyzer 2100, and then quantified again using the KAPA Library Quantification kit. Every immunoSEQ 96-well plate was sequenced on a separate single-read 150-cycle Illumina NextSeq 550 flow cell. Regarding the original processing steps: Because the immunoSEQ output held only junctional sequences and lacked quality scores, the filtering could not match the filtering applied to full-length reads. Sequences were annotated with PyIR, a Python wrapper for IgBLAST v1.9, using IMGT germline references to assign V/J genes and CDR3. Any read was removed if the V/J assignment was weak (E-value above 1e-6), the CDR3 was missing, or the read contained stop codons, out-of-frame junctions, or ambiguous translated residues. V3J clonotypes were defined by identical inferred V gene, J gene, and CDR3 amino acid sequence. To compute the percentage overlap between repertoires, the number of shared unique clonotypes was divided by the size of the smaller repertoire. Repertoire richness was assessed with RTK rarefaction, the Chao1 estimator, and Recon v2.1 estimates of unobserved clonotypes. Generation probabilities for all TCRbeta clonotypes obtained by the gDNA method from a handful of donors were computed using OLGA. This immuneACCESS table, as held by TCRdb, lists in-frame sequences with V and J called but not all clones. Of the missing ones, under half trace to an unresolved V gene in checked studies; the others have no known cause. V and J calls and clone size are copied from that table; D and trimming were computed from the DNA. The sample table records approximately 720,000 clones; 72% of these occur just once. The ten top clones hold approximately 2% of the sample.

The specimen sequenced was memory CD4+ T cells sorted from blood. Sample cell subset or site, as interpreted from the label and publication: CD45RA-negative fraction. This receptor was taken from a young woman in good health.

The DNA reads TGTGCCAGCAGCTTTTATGCGGGGGCAGGAGTCTACGAGCAGTACTTC. Its coded protein is CASSFYAGAGVYEQYF. This chain is built from TRBV5-4 and TRBJ2-7; a weak D assignment points to TRBD2 (7 bases agree). The CDR3 goes from the cysteine to the phenylalanine over 16 residues. Only CDR3 DNA is held: 48 bases, read in frame from base 1. At the junction V is shortened by 2 bases and J by 3 bases, with 18 bases in between. Reading the germline V gene (reference sequence) gives CDR1 SGHNT and CDR2 YYREEE.